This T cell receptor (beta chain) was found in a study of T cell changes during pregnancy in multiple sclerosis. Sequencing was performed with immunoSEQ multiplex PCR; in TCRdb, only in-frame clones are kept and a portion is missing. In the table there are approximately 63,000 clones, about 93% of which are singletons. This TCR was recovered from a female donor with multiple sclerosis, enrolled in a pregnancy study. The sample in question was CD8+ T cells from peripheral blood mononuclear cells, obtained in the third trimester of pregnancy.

The CDR3 bases are TGTGCCAGCAGTCCCTTCGGACAGGGCCGGATACATGGCTACACCTTC. This translates into CASSPFGQGRIHGYTF. This rearrangement joins TRBV28 to TRBJ1-2, with TRBD1 matching over 8 bases. Germline V gives CDR1 MDHEN, CDR2 SYDVKM. The CDR3 totals 16 residues. V lost 5 bases to trimming and J lost 6 bases; unmatched junction nucleotides: 14.